Below, one T cell receptor beta chain is given with its context. Its antigen is still unknown. No per-base quality is available; no much larger clone lies one base away. This sample is drawn from a study of shared clonotypes between healthy human individuals (dated by TCRdb to about 2020). For the wider study: The cohort comprised two women and a few men aged 18 to 49 years. For each donor, CD4 naive and CD4 memory were each run on three plates, CD8 naive on two plates, and CD8 memory on one plate. To estimate repertoire size and how much clonotype sharing occurs between individuals, the study deeply sequenced the blood TCR repertoires of five healthy adults. Libraries were prepared and TCR repertoires were sequenced by different laboratories using diverse techniques, in order to increase sequencing depth and limit assay-specific biases. Each donor's leukapheresis produced roughly between roughly 0.85 and 10 billion PBMCs. General findings and caveats noted by the study authors: Across a few donors, roughly 5.4% of naive CD4, roughly 3.8% of naive CD8, approximately 2.5% of memory CD4, and 0.4% of memory CD8 clonotypes were shared. Based on pairwise subsampling, the degree of clonotype sharing among donors was expected to be affected by sequencing depth. Estimated clonotype richness was generally larger for naive than for memory subsets. Sampling was restricted to blood, and TCR repertoires in tissue are likely to differ from TCR repertoires in blood. Because the study included a small number of donors, the genetic and exposure-history diversity represented was limited. Even with the large sequencing depth, rarefaction of the sorted-subset datasets indicated that sequencing was incomplete. Higher generation probabilities were observed for clonotypes shared by all four sorted-subset donors than for non-shared clonotypes.

Healthy HIV-negative adults with no recently reported acute infections or vaccinations were included as donors. All donors were Caucasian adults living in Nashville, Tennessee, USA. CD4+ T cells were enriched through magnetic negative selection, after which naive cells were positively selected on CD45RA and the remaining negative fraction served as the memory subset. After blood collection by leukapheresis, PBMCs were isolated using Ficoll-Histopaque density gradient centrifugation and then cryopreserved in the vapor phase of liquid nitrogen. Analytical flow cytometry was used to check the purity and quantity of every magnetically sorted T cell population. Each sorted fraction had its genomic DNA isolated and then quantified by UV absorbance on a Nanodrop 2000c. Using the deep immunoSEQ assay, TCR CDR3 regions were amplified from genomic DNA by multiplex PCR. Genomic DNA extracted from each cell subset was distributed evenly over all wells of several immunoSEQ 96-well plates, and each plate served as one replicate. For sorted subsets, roughly 200 ng of genomic DNA, equivalent to 25,000 to 35,000 T cell genomes, went into each replicate PCR. The purified libraries were quantified using a Qubit 3.0 fluorometer, sized with a Bioanalyzer 2100, and then quantified again using the KAPA Library Quantification kit. Every immunoSEQ 96-well plate was sequenced on a separate single-read 150-cycle Illumina NextSeq 550 flow cell. The paper's data handling went like this. Because the immunoSEQ output included only junctional sequences and no quality scores, the filtering could not be the same as the filtering used for full-length reads. Sequences were annotated with PyIR, a Python wrapper for IgBLAST v1.9, and V/J genes and CDR3 were assigned using IMGT germline references. Any read was removed if the V/J assignment was weak (E-value above 1e-6), the CDR3 was missing, or the read contained stop codons, out-of-frame junctions, or ambiguous translated residues. V3J clonotypes were defined as sequences sharing an identical inferred V gene, J gene, and CDR3 amino acid sequence. Percentage overlap between repertoires was calculated by dividing the number of shared unique clonotypes by the size of the smaller repertoire. RTK rarefaction, the Chao1 estimator, and Recon v2.1 estimates of unobserved clonotypes were used to assess repertoire richness. Generation probabilities for all TCRbeta clonotypes obtained by the gDNA method from a handful of donors were computed using OLGA. The source is immuneACCESS, and TCRdb retained only in-frame sequences with V and J called. Part of the clones is not carried over; for the studies checked, unresolved V genes explain less than half of this, and the remainder is unexplained. V and J calls and clone size are those listed in that table; D and trimming were worked out from the DNA. For this sample the table gives a few million clones, of which roughly 92% were detected only once. The ten most abundant clones make up about 0.41% of the sample.

The sample consisted of naive CD4+ T cells from PBMCs. This specimen's cell subset or site label, per the study, means: CD45RA+ positively selected. The TCR originated in a man aged 18-30 years in good health. Some clones in this sample may be carry-over from other donors' samples.

The nucleotide sequence is given as TGTGCCAGCAGCTTTCGCGGGAGTGTAACCTACGAGCAGTACTTC. Its amino acids are CASSFRGSVTYEQYF. The chain uses TRBV7-2 and TRBJ2-7, with 7 central nucleotides matching TRBD2. The CDR3 runs 15 residues from the cysteine to the phenylalanine. Solely the CDR3 DNA is kept, with 45 bases framed from the first base. Taken from the germline V gene, the CDR1 and CDR2 loops are SGHTA and FQGNSA. Trimming leaves V shorter by 3 bases and J shorter by 2 bases, with the junction holding 7 bases beyond the gene matches.